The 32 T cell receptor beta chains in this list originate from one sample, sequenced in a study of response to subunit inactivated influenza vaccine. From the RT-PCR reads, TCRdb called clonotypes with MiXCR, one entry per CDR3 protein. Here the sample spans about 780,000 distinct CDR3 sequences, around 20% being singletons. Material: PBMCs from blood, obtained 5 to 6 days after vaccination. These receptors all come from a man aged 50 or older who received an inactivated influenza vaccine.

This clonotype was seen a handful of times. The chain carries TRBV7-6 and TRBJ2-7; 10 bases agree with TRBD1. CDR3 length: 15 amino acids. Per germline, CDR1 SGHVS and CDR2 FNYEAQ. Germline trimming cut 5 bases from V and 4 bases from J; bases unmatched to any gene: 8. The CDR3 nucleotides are TGTGCCAGCAGCCAGGGACAGGGGATGGGGTACGAGCAGTACTTC. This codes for CASSQGQGMGYEQYF.

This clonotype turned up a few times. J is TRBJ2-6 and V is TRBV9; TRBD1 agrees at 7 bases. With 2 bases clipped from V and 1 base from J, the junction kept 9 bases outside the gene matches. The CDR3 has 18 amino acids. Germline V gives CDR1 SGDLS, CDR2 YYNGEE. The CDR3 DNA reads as TGTGCCAGCAGCGTCTCGACAGGGCTCGGGTCTGGGGCCAACGTCCTGACTTTC. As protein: CASSVSTGLGSGANVLTF. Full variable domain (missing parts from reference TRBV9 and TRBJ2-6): DSGVTQTPKHLITATGQRVTLRCSPRSGDLSVYWYQQSLDQGLQFLIQYYNGEERAKGNILERFSAQQFPDLHSELNLSSLELGDSALYFCASSVSTGLGSGANVLTFGAGSRLTVL.

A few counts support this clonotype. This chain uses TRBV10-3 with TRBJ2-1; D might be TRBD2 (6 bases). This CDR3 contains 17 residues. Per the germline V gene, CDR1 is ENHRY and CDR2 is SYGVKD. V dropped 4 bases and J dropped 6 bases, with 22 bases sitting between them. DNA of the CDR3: TGTGCCATCAGTGGCTCCCCCGGGACTCAGGAGTTCAATGAGCAGTTCTTC. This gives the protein CAISGSPGTQEFNEQFF.

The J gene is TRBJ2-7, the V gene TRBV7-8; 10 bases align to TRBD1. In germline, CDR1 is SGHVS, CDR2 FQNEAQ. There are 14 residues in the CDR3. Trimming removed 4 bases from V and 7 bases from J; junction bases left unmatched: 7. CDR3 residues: CASSSRQGAREQYF. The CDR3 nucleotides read TGTGCCAGCAGCTCCAGACAGGGGGCGCGTGAGCAGTACTTC.

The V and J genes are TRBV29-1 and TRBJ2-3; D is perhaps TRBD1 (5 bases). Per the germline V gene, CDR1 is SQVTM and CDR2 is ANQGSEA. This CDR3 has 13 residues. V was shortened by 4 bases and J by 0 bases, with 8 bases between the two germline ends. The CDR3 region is CSVAGISTDTQYF. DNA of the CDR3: TGCAGCGTTGCAGGGATTAGCACAGATACGCAGTATTTT.

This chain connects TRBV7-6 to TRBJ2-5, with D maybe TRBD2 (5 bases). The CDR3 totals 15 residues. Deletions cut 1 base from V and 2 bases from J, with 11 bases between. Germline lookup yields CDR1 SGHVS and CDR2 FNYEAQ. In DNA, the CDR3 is TGTGCCAGCAGCTTAGGGCGGGCCCGGCAAGAGACCCAGTACTTC. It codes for CASSLGRARQETQYF.

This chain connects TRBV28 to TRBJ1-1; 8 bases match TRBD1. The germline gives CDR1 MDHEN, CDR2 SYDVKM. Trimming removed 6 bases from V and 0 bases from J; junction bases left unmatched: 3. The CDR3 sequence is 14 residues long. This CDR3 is CASRPTGVNTEAFF. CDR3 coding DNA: TGTGCCAGCAGACCGACAGGGGTGAACACTGAAGCTTTCTTT.

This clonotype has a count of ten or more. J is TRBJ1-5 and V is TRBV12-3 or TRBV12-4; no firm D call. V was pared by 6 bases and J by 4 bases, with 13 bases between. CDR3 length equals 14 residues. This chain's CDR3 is CASSALRRNQPQHF. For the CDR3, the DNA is TGTGCCAGCAGCGCACTCCGGCGAAATCAGCCCCAGCATTTT.

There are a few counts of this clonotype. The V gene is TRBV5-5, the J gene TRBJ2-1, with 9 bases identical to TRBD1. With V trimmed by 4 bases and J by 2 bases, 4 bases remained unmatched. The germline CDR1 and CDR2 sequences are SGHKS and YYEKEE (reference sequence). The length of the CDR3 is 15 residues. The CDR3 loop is CASSGGTGPYNEQFF. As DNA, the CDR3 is TGTGCCAGCAGCGGAGGGACAGGGCCCTACAATGAGCAGTTCTTC.

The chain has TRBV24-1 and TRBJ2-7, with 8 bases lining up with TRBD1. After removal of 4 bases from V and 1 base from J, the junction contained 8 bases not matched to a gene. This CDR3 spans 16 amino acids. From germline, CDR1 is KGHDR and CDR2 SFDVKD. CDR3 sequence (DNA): TGTGCCACCAGTGACTCCGGGACAGGAGCTTCCTACGAGCAGTACTTC. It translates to CATSDSGTGASYEQYF.

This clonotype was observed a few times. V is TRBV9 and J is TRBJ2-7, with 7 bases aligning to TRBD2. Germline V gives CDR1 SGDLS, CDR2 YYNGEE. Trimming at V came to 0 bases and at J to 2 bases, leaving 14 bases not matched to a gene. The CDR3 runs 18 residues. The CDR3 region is CASSVGRLGDGGAYEQYF. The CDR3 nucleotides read TGTGCCAGCAGCGTAGGTCGTCTGGGGGATGGGGGGGCCTACGAGCAGTACTTC. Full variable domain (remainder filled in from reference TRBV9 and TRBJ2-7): DSGVTQTPKHLITATGQRVTLRCSPRSGDLSVYWYQQSLDQGLQFLIQYYNGEERAKGNILERFSAQQFPDLHSELNLSSLELGDSALYFCASSVGRLGDGGAYEQYFGPGTRLTVT.

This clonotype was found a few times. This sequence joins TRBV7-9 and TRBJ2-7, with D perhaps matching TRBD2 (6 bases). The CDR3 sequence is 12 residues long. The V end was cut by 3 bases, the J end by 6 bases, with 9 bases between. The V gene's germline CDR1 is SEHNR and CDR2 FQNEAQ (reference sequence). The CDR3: CASSFLGGEQYF. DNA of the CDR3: TGTGCCAGCAGCTTTCTGGGAGGCGAGCAGTACTTC.

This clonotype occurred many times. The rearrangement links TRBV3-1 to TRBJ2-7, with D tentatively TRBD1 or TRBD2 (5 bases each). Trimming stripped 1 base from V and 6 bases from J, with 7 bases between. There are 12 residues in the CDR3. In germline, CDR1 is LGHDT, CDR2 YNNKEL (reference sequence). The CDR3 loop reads CASSQVGTEQYF. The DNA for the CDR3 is TGTGCCAGCAGCCAAGTCGGGACCGAGCAGTACTTC.

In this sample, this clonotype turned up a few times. The CDR3 protein is CRAKPGQGYEQYF. The CDR3 coding sequence is TGCAGGGCCAAGCCGGGACAGGGTTACGAGCAGTACTTC. The gene calls are TRBV20-1 and TRBJ2-7; 9 nucleotides agree with TRBD1. The CDR3 is 13 residues long. Germline V gene sequence: CDR1 DFQATT, CDR2 SNEGSKA (reference sequence).

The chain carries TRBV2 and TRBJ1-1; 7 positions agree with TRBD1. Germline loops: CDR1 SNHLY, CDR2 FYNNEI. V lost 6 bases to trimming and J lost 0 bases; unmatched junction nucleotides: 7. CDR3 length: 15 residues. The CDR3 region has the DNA TGTGCCAGCAGGACCCTCGGGACAGTGAACACTGAAGCTTTCTTT. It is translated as CASRTLGTVNTEAFF.

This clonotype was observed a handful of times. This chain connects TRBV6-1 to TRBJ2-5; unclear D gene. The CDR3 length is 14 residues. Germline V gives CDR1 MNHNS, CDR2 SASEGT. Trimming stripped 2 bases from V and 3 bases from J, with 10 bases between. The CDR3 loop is CASSETTVKETQYF. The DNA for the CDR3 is TGTGCCAGCAGTGAAACTACAGTAAAAGAGACCCAGTACTTC.

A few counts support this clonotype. CDR3 region: CASSLRQGGTTEAFF. The CDR3 DNA reads as TGTGCCAGCAGCCTCAGACAGGGGGGGACCACTGAAGCTTTCTTT. This chain uses TRBV9 with TRBJ1-1, with 9 bases matching TRBD1. This CDR3 spans 15 amino acids. Trimming cost V 4 bases and J 4 bases; bases outside gene matches: 8. Germline V gene sequence: CDR1 SGDLS, CDR2 YYNGEE.

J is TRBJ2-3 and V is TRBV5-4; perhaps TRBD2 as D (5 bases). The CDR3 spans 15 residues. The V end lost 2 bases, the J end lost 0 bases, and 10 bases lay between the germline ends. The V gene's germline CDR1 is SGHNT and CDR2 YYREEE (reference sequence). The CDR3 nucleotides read TGTGCCAGCAGCTTTCCGGGATCTAGCACAGATACGCAGTATTTT. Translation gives CASSFPGSSTDTQYF.

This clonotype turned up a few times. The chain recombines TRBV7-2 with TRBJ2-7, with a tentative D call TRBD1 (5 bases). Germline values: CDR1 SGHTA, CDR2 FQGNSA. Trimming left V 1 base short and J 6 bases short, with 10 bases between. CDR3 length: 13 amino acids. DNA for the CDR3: TGTGCCAGCAGCTTAGACAGGACGGGCGAGCAGTACTTC. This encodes CASSLDRTGEQYF.

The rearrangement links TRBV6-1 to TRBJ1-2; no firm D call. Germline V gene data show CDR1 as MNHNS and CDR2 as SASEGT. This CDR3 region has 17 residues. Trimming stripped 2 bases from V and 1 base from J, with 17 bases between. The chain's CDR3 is CASSEISFLILNYGYTF. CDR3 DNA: TGTGCCAGCAGTGAAATCAGTTTCCTCATTCTTAACTATGGCTACACCTTC.

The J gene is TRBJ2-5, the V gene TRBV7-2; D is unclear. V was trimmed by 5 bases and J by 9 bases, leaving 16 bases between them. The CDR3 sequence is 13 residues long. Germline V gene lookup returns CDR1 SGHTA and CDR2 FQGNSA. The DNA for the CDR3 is TGTGCCAGCAGCCGACTGGGCCAAGTGCCCCAGTACTTC. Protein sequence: CASSRLGQVPQYF.

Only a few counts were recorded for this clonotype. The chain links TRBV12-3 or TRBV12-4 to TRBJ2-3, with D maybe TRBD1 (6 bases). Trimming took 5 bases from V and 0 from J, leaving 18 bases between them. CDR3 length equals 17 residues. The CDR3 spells CASSTPGTTTSTDTQYF. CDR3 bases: TGTGCCAGCAGTACGCCCGGGACAACTACTAGCACAGATACGCAGTATTTT.

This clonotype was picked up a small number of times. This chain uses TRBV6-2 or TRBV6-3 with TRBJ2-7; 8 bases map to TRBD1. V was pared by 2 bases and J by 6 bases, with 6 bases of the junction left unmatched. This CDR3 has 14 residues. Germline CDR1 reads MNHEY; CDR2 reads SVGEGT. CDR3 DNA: TGTGCCAGCAGTTACGGACAGGGACGGGTCGAGCAGTACTTC. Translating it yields CASSYGQGRVEQYF.

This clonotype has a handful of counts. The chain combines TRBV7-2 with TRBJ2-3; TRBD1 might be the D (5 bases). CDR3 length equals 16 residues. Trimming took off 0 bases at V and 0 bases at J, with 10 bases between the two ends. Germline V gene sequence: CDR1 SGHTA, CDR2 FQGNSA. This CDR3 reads CASSLAVGPSTDTQYF. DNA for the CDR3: TGTGCCAGCAGCTTAGCAGTGGGGCCTAGCACAGATACGCAGTATTTT.

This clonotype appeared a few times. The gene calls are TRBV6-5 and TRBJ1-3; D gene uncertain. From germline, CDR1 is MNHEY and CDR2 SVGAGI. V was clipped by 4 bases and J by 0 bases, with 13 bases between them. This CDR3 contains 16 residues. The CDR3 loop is CASSLQYPGSGNTIYF. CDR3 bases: TGTGCCAGCAGTTTGCAATATCCGGGCTCTGGAAACACCATATATTTT.

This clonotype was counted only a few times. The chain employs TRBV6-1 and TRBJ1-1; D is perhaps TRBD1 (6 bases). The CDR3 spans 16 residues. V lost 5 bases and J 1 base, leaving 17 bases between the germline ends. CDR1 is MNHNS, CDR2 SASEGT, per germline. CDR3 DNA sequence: TGTGCCAGCAGTCTAACCTTCGCGGGGGCGAACACTGAAGCTTTCTTT. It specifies CASSLTFAGANTEAFF.

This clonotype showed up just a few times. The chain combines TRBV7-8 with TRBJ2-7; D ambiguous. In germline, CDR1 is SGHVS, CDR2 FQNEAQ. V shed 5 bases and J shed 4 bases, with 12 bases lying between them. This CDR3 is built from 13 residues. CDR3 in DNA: TGTGCCAGCAGCCCCACCCTTTCGTACGAGCAGTACTTC. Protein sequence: CASSPTLSYEQYF.

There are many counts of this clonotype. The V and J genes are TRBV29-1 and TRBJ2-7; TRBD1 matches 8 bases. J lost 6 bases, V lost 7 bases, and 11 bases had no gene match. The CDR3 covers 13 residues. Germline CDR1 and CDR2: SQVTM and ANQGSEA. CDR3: CSAYQGAHGEQYF. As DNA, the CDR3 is TGCAGCGCCTACCAGGGGGCCCACGGCGAGCAGTACTTC.

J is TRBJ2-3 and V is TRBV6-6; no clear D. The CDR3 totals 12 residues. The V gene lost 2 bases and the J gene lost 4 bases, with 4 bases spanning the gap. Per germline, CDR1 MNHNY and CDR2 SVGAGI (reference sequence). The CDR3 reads CASSYPADTQYF. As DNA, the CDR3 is TGTGCCAGCAGTTACCCGGCAGATACGCAGTATTTT.

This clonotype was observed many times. CDR3 sequence reads: CASSLASGRADEQFF. The CDR3 nucleotides read TGTGCCAGCAGCTTGGCCAGCGGGAGGGCCGATGAGCAGTTCTTC. The rearrangement uses TRBV5-5 and TRBJ2-1, with 10 nucleotides matching TRBD2. The CDR3 loop spans 15 amino acids. The germline V gene has CDR1 SGHKS and CDR2 YYEKEE (reference sequence). J lost 8 bases, V lost 0 bases, and 5 bases had no gene match. The complete variable domain, with remaining parts taken from reference TRBV5-5 and TRBJ2-1, reads DAGVTQSPTHLIKTRGQQVTLRCSPISGHKSVSWYQQVLGQGPQFIFQYYEKEERGRGNFPDRFSARQFPNYSSELNVNALLLGDSALYLCASSLASGRADEQFFGPGTRLTVL.

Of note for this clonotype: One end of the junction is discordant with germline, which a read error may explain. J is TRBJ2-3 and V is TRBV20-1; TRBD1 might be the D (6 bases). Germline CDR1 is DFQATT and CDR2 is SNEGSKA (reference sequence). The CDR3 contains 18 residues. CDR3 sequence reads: CCARDRGFRQDLVDTQYF. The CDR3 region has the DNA TGCTGTGCTAGAGATCGTGGGTTTAGACAGGACCTCGTAGATACGCAGTATTTT.

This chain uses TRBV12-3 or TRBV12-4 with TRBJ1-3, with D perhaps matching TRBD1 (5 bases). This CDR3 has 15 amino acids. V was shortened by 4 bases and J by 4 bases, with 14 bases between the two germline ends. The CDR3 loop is CASSSGTGEGNTIYF. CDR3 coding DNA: TGTGCCAGCAGTTCAGGGACCGGGGAAGGAAACACCATATATTTT.